The 21 T cell receptor beta chains below come from one sample, sequenced in a study of T cell responses to AZD1222 COVID-19 vaccine (dated by TCRdb to the early 2020s). The library was made by the immunoSEQ multiplex PCR assay. TCRdb limited this immuneACCESS table to in-frame rearrangements with V and J called. A share of clones is missing; checked studies link under half to unresolved V genes, and the rest is unexplained. For this sample the table gives roughly 150,000 clones, of which roughly 90% were detected only once. The ten largest make up roughly 1.2% of the sample. Sample time point, as interpreted from the label and publication: about 28 days (+/-7) after the second vaccine dose. This material consisted of peripheral blood, taken 28 days after the second AZD1222 dose. The receptor source for this set is an adult who received the AZD1222 COVID-19 vaccine.

The chain combines TRBV10-1 with TRBJ2-3; 10 positions agree with TRBD2. The CDR3 has 19 amino acids. CDR1 and CDR2 from the germline V gene are WNHNN and SYGVQD (reference sequence). The V gene end was trimmed by 4 bases and the J gene end by 8 bases; junction bases not matched to a gene: 21. The CDR3 coding sequence is TGCGCCAGCAGTGGACAAGGTAGGGTTAGCGGGAGGCTCATGGGTACGCAGTATTTT. It specifies CASSGQGRVSGRLMGTQYF.

The chain employs TRBV6-5 and TRBJ2-3; 11 bases agree with TRBD2. The V gene's germline CDR1 is MNHEY and CDR2 SVGAGI. There are 12 residues in the CDR3. Germline trimming cut 4 bases from V and 14 bases from J; bases unmatched to any gene: 5. The CDR3, as DNA: TGTGCCAGCAGTTCCGGTAGCGGGAGGGCGTATTTT. It is translated as CASSSGSGRAYF.

V gene TRBV7-9 combines with J gene TRBJ2-5, with D perhaps matching TRBD1 or TRBD2 (5 bases each). The length of the CDR3 is 13 residues. V dropped 9 bases and J dropped 0 bases, with 11 bases sitting between them. Per germline, CDR1 SEHNR and CDR2 FQNEAQ (reference sequence). The CDR3 bases are TGTGCCAGTTTAGGGGAGAACCAAGAGACCCAGTACTTC. It specifies CASLGENQETQYF. The complete variable domain, with remaining parts taken from reference TRBV7-9 and TRBJ2-5, reads DTGVSQNPRHKITKRGQNVTFRCDPISEHNRLYWYRQTLGQGPEFLTYFQNEAQLEKSRLLSDRFSAERPKGSFSTLEIQRTEQGDSAMYLCASLGENQETQYFGPGTRLLVL.

The chain links TRBV7-2 to TRBJ1-2; 7 bases are shared with TRBD1. After removal of 5 bases from V and 7 bases from J, the junction contained 10 bases not matched to a gene. Germline V CDR1 and CDR2: SGHTA, FQGNSA. The CDR3 length is 14 residues. CDR3 sequence reads: CASSPTGVQSGYTF. CDR3 nucleotide sequence: TGTGCCAGCAGCCCCACAGGGGTCCAAAGTGGCTACACCTTC.

This chain connects TRBV7-2 to TRBJ1-1; 10 positions match TRBD1. Trimming at V came to 5 bases and at J to 4 bases, leaving 10 bases not matched to a gene. The CDR3 consists of 16 residues. Germline V gene lookup returns CDR1 SGHTA and CDR2 FQGNSA. The CDR3 nucleotides are TGTGCCAGCAGCCCACTGCAGGACAGGGGGTTCACTGAAGCTTTCTTT. It translates to CASSPLQDRGFTEAFF.

The table lists this clone with a few counts. The genes are TRBV3-1 (or the pseudogene TRBV3-2) and TRBJ2-7; 12 positions agree with TRBD2. The CDR3 is 18 amino acids. Germline-derived CDR1 and CDR2 are LGHDT and YNNKEL (reference sequence). Trimming removed 0 bases from V and 1 base from J; junction bases left unmatched: 7. CDR3 residues: CASSQEGTSGPISYEQYF. The DNA for the CDR3 is TGTGCCAGCAGCCAAGAGGGGACTAGCGGGCCTATTTCCTACGAGCAGTACTTC.

The chain joins TRBV6-6 to TRBJ2-4, with D tentatively TRBD2 (6 bases). With 6 bases removed from V and 6 bases from J, the gap between germline ends came to 18 bases. Germline V gives CDR1 MNHNY, CDR2 SVGAGI (reference sequence). The CDR3 sequence is 15 residues long. CDR3 amino acids: CASSRSGGDGNIQYF. The CDR3 region has the DNA TGTGCCAGCAGCCGCAGCGGCGGGGACGGAAACATTCAGTACTTC.

The chain employs TRBV28 and TRBJ1-1; 8 nucleotides line up with TRBD1. This CDR3 region has 17 residues. CDR1 is MDHEN, CDR2 SYDVKM, per germline. Unmatched junction bases numbered 10, after V lost 4 bases and J lost 0 bases. CDR3 loop: CASSWGGTGVLNTEAFF. In nucleotides, the CDR3 is TGTGCCAGCAGTTGGGGGGGGACAGGAGTATTGAACACTGAAGCTTTCTTT.

V and J are TRBV2 and TRBJ2-7, with D possibly matching TRBD2 (5 bases). The V gene's germline CDR1 is SNHLY and CDR2 FYNNEI. The CDR3 extends over 14 amino acids. Deletions cut 2 bases from V and 2 bases from J, with 10 bases between. The DNA of the CDR3 is TGTGCCAGCAGTGAATCGGACTTGACCTACGAGCAGTACTTC. Amino acids: CASSESDLTYEQYF.

This clone has only one observation. This rearrangement joins TRBV28 to TRBJ1-2; D is ambiguous. The CDR3 contains 13 residues. CDR1 is MDHEN and CDR2 is SYDVKM in the germline V gene. Trimming took off 6 bases at V and 4 bases at J, with 12 bases between the two ends. The CDR3 nucleotides read TGTGCCAGCAGCCCTATTAAGAGCTATGGCTACACCTTC. Amino acid sequence: CASSPIKSYGYTF.

The chain has TRBV28 and TRBJ2-3; D is undetermined. This CDR3 is built from 16 residues. Germline loops: CDR1 MDHEN, CDR2 SYDVKM. V gave up 2 bases and J gave up 0 bases, with 12 bases separating them. In nucleotides, the CDR3 is TGTGCCAGCAGTTTAGTAGGTGGTCCAAGCACAGATACGCAGTATTTT. Translated: CASSLVGGPSTDTQYF.

This rearrangement joins TRBV6-4 to TRBJ2-1; D is unclear. Germline CDR1 is MRHNA and CDR2 is SNTAGT. CDR3 length: 13 amino acids. V lost 3 bases, J lost 8 bases, and 11 bases lay in between. The CDR3: CASSEDRGDEQFF. CDR3 in DNA: TGTGCCAGCAGTGAAGATCGCGGCGATGAGCAGTTCTTC.

J is TRBJ2-2 and V is TRBV5-1, with D maybe TRBD2 (5 bases). CDR1 SGHRS and CDR2 YFSETQ come from the germline V gene. V was pared by 2 bases and J by 1 base, with 6 bases between. The CDR3 spans 14 residues. Here the CDR3 DNA reads TGCGCCAGCAGCTTAGCGGTGAACACCGGGGAGCTGTTTTTT. It specifies CASSLAVNTGELFF.

CDR3 residues: CASRKHGTGYEQYF. The DNA of the CDR3 is TGTGCCAGCAGAAAGCACGGGACAGGGTACGAGCAGTACTTC. This sequence joins TRBV28 and TRBJ2-7, with TRBD1 identical over 9 bases. In germline, CDR1 is MDHEN, CDR2 SYDVKM. The CDR3 loop spans 14 amino acids. V lost 6 bases to trimming and J lost 4 bases; unmatched junction nucleotides: 7.

This chain uses TRBV10-2 with TRBJ1-1; D remains unclear. The germline gives CDR1 WSHSY, CDR2 SAAADI. V lost 4 bases, J lost 5 bases, and 11 bases lay in between. The CDR3 loop spans 13 amino acids. The CDR3 DNA is TGCGCCAGCAGTGCAAGGGTTCCTACTGAAGCTTTCTTT. Its protein is CASSARVPTEAFF.

The chain uses TRBV21-1 and TRBJ2-2; TRBD1 reflects the table's D call only, with no check against the DNA. TRBV21-1 constitutes a pseudogene. The CDR3 is 18 amino acids. This CDR3 is CASSNNPHRGMYTGELFF. CDR3 coding DNA: TGTGCCAGCAGCAACAACCCGCACAGGGGCATGTACACCGGGGAGCTGTTTTTT.

The chain is built from TRBV6-5 and TRBJ2-1, with TRBD2 matching 9 bases. This CDR3 is 14 amino acids long. V shed 8 bases and J 4 bases; nucleotides not matched to a gene: 6. Germline CDR1 MNHEY, CDR2 SVGAGI. Here the CDR3 DNA reads TGTGCCAGCTGGACTAGCGACGCATACAATGAGCAGTTCTTC. Translation gives CASWTSDAYNEQFF.

The V call is TRBV18, the J call TRBJ2-3; 11 positions match TRBD2. Germline V lookup: CDR1 KGHSH, CDR2 LQKENI. The trim removed 2 bases at V and 2 bases at J, leaving 12 bases unmatched. CDR3 length: 19 amino acids. DNA for the CDR3: TGTGCCAGCTCACCAGCACTAGCGGGAGTGAAAGTCCCCACAGATACGCAGTATTTT. Encoded protein: CASSPALAGVKVPTDTQYF.

This clone was detected once. The genes are TRBV28 and TRBJ2-7; the D gene could be TRBD1 or TRBD2 (6 bases each). The germline gives CDR1 MDHEN, CDR2 SYDVKM. The CDR3 loop spans 15 amino acids. V shed 5 bases and J shed 3 bases, with 17 bases lying between them. The CDR3 coding sequence is TGTGCCAGCAGTATCGGGGGCGACCCAGGCTACGAGCAGTACTTC. Encoded protein: CASSIGGDPGYEQYF.

The V gene is TRBV28, the J gene TRBJ1-2; 8 positions agree with TRBD1. V lost 6 bases to trimming and J lost 3 bases; unmatched junction nucleotides: 9. The germline V gene encodes CDR1 MDHEN and CDR2 SYDVKM. The CDR3 contains 15 residues. CDR3 residues: CASRKRDRGDYGYTF. The CDR3 coding sequence is TGTGCCAGCAGAAAGCGAGACAGGGGAGACTATGGCTACACCTTC.

A remark on this clone: One end of the junction varies from germline; a read error may be responsible. The genes are TRBV7-9 and TRBJ2-3, with 13 positions matching TRBD2. The CDR3 runs 12 residues. The germline CDR1 and CDR2 sequences are SEHNR and FQNEAQ (reference sequence). CDR3 region: CASSLPGTSGEF. In DNA, the CDR3 is TGTGCCAGCAGCTTACCAGGGACTAGCGGGGAATTT.